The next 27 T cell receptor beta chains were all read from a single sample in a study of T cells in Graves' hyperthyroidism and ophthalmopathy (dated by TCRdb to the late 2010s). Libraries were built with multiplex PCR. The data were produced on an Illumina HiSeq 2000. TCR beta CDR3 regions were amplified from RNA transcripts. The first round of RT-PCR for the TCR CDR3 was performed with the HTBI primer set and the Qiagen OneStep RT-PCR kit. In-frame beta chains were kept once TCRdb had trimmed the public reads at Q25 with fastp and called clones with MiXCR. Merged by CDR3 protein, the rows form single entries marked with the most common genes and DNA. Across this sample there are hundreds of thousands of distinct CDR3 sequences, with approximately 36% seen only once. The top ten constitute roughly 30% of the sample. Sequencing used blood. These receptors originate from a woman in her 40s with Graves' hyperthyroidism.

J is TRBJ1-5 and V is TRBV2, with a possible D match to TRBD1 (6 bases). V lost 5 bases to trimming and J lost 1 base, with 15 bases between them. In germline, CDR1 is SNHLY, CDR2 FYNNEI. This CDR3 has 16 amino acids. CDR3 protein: CASSPRTVSSNQPQHF. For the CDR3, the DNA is TGTGCCAGCAGTCCTCGGACAGTGTCAAGCAATCAGCCCCAGCATTTT.

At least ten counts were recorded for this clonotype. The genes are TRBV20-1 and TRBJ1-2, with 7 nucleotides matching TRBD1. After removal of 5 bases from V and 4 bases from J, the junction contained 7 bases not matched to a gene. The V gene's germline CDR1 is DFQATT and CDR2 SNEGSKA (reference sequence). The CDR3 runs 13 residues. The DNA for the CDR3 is TGCAGTGCTTATAGACAGGGCGGCTATGGCTACACCTTC. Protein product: CSAYRQGGYGYTF.

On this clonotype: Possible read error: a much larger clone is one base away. CDR3 sequence: CASKSRDEYTEAFF. The CDR3 nucleotides read TGTGCCAGTAAGAGCCGGGATGAGTACACTGAAGCTTTCTTT. The V gene is TRBV19, the J gene TRBJ1-1; D is ambiguous. Trimming shortened V by 7 bases and J by 3 bases, and 15 bases separated the two germline ends. Per the germline V gene, CDR1 is LNHDA and CDR2 is SQIVND (reference sequence). CDR3 length: 14 amino acids.

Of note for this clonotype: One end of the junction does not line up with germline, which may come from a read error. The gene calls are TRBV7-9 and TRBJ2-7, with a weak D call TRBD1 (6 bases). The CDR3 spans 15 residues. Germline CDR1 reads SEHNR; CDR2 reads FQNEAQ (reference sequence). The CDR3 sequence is CASSLEPRGRYERYF. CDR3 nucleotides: TGTGCCAGCAGCTTAGAGCCCAGGGGCCGTTACGAGCGGTACTTC.

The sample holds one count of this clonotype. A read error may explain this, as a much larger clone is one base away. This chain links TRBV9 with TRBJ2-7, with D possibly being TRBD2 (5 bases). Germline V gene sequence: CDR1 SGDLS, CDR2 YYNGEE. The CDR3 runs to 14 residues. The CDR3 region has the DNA TGTGCCAGCAGCGTAGGTCCTAGCCCCTACGAGCAGTGCTTC. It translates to CASSVGPSPYEQCF.

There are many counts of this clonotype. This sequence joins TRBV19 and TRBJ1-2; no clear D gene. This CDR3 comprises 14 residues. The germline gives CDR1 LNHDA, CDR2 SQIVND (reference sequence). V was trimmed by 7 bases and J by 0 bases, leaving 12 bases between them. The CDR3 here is CASNRLRANYGYTF. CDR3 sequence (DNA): TGTGCCAGTAACCGCTTGAGGGCTAACTATGGCTACACCTTC. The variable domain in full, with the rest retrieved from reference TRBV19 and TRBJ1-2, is DGGITQSPKYLFRKEGQNVTLSCEQNLNHDAMYWYRQDPGQGLRLIYYSQIVNDFQKGDIAEGYSVSREKKESFPLTVTSAQKNPTAFYLCASNRLRANYGYTFGSGTRLTVV.

The CDR3 region is CASSYSRDRGNQPQHF. DNA for the CDR3: TGTGCCAGCAGTTACTCTAGGGACAGGGGGAATCAGCCCCAGCATTTT. V and J are TRBV6-5 and TRBJ1-5; TRBD1 aligns across 11 bases. Trimming at V came to 0 bases and at J to 4 bases, leaving 2 bases not matched to a gene. Germline CDR1 MNHEY, CDR2 SVGAGI. The CDR3 has 16 residues.

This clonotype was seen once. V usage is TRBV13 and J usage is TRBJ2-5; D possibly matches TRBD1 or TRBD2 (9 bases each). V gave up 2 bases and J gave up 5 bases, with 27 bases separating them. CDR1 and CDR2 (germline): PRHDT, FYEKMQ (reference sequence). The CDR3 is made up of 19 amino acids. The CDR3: CASSLRVNSGGQGTETQYF. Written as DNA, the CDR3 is TGTGCCAGCAGCTTACGTGTTAATAGCGGGGGACAGGGAACGGAGACCCAGTACTTC.

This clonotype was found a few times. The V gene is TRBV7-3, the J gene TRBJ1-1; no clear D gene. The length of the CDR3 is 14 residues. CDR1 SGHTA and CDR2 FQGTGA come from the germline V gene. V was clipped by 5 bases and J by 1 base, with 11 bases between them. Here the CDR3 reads CASSPGSSNTEAFF. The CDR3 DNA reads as TGTGCCAGCAGCCCCGGCAGCTCGAACACTGAAGCTTTCTTT.

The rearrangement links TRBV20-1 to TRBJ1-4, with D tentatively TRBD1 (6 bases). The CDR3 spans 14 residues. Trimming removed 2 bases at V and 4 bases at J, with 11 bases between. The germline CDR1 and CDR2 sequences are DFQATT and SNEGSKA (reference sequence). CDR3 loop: CSARTGGRNEKLFF. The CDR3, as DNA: TGCAGTGCTAGAACGGGGGGCCGTAATGAAAAACTGTTTTTT.

The CDR3 loop is CSVVYPNTEAFF. In DNA form, the CDR3 reads TGCAGCGTTGTGTATCCGAACACTGAAGCTTTCTTT. The chain is built from TRBV29-1 and TRBJ1-1; no reliable D call. The CDR3 sequence is 12 residues long. V was cut by 4 bases and J by 1 base, with 7 bases left in between. Germline V gene sequence: CDR1 SQVTM, CDR2 ANQGSEA.

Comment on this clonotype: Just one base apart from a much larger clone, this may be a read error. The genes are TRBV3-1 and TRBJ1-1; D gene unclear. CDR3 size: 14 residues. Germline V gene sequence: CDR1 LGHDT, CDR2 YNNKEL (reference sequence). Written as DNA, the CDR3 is TGTGCCAGCAGTGATTTATCCTTGAACACTGACGCTTTCTTT. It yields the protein CASSDLSLNTDAFF.

The CDR3 here is CASSQPDREQETQYF. DNA for the CDR3: TGCGCCAGCAGCCAACCAGACAGGGAACAAGAGACCCAGTACTTC. This chain uses TRBV4-1 with TRBJ2-5; TRBD1 aligns across 7 bases. In germline, CDR1 is MGHRA, CDR2 YSYEKL. The CDR3 covers 15 residues. Trimming at V came to 2 bases and at J to 2 bases, leaving 5 bases not matched to a gene.

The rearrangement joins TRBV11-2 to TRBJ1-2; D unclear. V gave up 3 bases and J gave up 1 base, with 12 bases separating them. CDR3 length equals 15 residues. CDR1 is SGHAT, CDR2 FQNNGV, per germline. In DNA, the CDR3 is TGTGCCAGCAGCTTGGCTCTTAGGGATAACTATGGCTACACCTTC. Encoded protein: CASSLALRDNYGYTF.

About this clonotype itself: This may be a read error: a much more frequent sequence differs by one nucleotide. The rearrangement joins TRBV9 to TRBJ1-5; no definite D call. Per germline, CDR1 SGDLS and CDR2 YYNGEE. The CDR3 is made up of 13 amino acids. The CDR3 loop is CASSQNLDQPQHF. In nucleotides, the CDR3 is TGCGCCAGCAGCCAAAATCTGGATCAGCCCCAGCATTTT.

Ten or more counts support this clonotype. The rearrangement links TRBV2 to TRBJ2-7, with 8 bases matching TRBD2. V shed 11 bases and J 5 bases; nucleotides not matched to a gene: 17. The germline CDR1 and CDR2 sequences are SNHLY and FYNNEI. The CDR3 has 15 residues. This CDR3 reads CADDQLGGRIDEQYF. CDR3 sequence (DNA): TGTGCCGACGATCAGTTGGGCGGGAGGATTGACGAGCAGTACTTC.

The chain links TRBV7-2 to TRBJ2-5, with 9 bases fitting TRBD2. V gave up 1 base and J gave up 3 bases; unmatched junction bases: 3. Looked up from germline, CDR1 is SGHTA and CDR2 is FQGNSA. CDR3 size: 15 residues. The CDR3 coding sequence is TGTGCCAGCAGCTTAGACGGACTAGCGAAAGAGACCCAGTACTTC. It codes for CASSLDGLAKETQYF.

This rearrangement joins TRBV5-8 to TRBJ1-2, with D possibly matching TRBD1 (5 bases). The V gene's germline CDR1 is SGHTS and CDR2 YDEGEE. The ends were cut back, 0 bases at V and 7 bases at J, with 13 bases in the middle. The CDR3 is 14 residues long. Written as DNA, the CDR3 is TGTGCCAGCAGCTTGGGGTATGGGGGTCTTGGCTACACCTTC. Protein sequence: CASSLGYGGLGYTF.

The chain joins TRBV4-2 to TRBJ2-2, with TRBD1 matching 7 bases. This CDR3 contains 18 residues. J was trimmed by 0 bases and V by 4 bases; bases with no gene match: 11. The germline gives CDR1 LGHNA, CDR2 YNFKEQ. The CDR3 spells CASSPQYRQGANTGELFF. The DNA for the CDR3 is TGTGCCAGCAGCCCACAGTATCGACAGGGAGCGAACACCGGGGAGCTGTTTTTT.

CDR3 sequence: CASSPIRRDRGKGYEQYF. In nucleotides, the CDR3 is TGTGCCAGCAGCCCGATACGACGCGACAGGGGTAAAGGCTACGAGCAGTACTTC. The chain couples TRBV11-2 to TRBJ2-7, with 8 bases fitting TRBD1. V shed 5 bases and J 3 bases; nucleotides not matched to a gene: 18. The CDR3 has 18 amino acids. Germline loops: CDR1 SGHAT, CDR2 FQNNGV.

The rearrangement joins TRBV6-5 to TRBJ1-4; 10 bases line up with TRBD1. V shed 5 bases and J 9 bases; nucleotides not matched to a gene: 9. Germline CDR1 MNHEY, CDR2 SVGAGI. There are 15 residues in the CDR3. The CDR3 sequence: CASSEVRTGGQKLFF. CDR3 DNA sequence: TGTGCCAGCAGTGAAGTAAGGACAGGGGGACAAAAACTGTTTTTT.

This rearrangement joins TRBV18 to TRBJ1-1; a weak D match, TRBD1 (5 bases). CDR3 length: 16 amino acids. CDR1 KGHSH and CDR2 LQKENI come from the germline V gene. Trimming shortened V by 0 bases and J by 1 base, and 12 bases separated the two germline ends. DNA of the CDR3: TGTGCCAGCTCACCACCATCGGGACTCCAGAACACTGAAGCTTTCTTT. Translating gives CASSPPSGLQNTEAFF.

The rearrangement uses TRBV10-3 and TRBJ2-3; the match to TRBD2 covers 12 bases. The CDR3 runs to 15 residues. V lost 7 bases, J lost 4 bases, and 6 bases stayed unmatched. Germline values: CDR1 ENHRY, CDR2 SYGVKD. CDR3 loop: CAIKATSGSADTQYF. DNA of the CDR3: TGTGCCATCAAGGCGACTAGCGGGAGCGCAGATACGCAGTATTTT.

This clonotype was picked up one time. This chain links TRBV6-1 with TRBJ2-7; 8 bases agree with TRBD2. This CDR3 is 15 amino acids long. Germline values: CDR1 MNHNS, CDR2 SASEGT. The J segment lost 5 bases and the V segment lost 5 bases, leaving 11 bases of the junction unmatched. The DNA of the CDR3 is TGTGCCAGCAGTTACTCGTTCAGCGGGGGCCACGAGCAGTACTTC. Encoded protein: CASSYSFSGGHEQYF.

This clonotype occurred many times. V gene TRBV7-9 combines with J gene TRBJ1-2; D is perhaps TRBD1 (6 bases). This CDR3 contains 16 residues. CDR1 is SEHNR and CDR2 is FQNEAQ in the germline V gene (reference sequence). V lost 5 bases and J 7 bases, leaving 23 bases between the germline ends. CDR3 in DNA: TGTGCCAGCAGCCTTCGCGGCGGGGGCGCGGGAACTGGCTACACCTTC. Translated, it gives CASSLRGGGAGTGYTF.

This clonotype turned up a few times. Here the CDR3 reads CSASPGGGFSYEQYF. CDR3 sequence (DNA): TGCAGTGCTAGTCCCGGAGGGGGCTTCTCCTACGAGCAGTACTTC. The chain is built from TRBV20-1 and TRBJ2-7, with D possibly being TRBD1 (7 bases). From germline, CDR1 is DFQATT and CDR2 SNEGSKA (reference sequence). V was clipped by 3 bases and J by 0 bases, with 15 bases between them. This CDR3 spans 15 amino acids.

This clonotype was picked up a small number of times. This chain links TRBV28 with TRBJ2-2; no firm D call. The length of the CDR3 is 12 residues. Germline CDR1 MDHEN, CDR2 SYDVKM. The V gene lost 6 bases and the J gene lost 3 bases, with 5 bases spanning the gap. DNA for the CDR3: TGTGCCAGCAGGCGATACACCGGGGAGCTGTTTTTT. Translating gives CASRRYTGELFF.